Listed below are T cell receptor beta chains from one sample, sequenced in a study of OX40 agonist ivuxolimab in advanced cancers. This table comes from immunoSEQ multiplex PCR, and its TCRdb copy is limited to in-frame clones, with some not included. This sample has 90,000 to 100,000 clones, with about 96% found just once. Sample: CD4+ or CD8+ T cells sorted from blood, taken in a trial of the OX40 agonist ivuxolimab. All receptors derive from an adult with an advanced solid tumor such as melanoma, head and neck, liver or kidney cancer. CDR3s include the opening cysteine and the closing phenylalanine or tryptophan. D genes are given only for firm matches. Size is stated for part of the rows, as once, few or many counts, or as a class when the clone is expanded.

J gene | D gene | clone size | V gene | CDR3 length | CDR3 DNA | CDR3 protein
TRBJ1-1 | NA | NA | TRBV15 | 16 | TGTGCCACCAGCAGAGATAGGGAGGGCGCGAACACTGAAGCTTTCTTT | CATSRDREGANTEAFF
TRBJ2-1 | TRBD2 | NA | TRBV19 | 14 | TGTGCCAGTAGTATCGCGGGGGTATACAATGAGCAGTTCTTC | CASSIAGVYNEQFF
TRBJ1-1 | NA | few | TRBV4-2 | 15 | TGTGCCAGCAGCCAAGATCCGGGGGGGAACACTGAAGCTTTCTTT | CASSQDPGGNTEAFF
TRBJ1-6 | TRBD1 | NA | TRBV28 | 14 | TGTGCCAGCAGGGTGACAGGGAGTCATTCACCCCTCCACTTT | CASRVTGSHSPLHF
TRBJ2-1 | TRBD2 | NA | TRBV27 | 16 | TGTGCCAGTAGCTTATCAACTAGCGGGAGGGCCAGTGAGCAGTTCTTC | CASSLSTSGRASEQFF
TRBJ2-1 | TRBD2 | NA | TRBV28 | 16 | TGTGCCACCACCTCCGGACTAGCGGGTGATCACAATGAGCAGTTCTTC | CATTSGLAGDHNEQFF
TRBJ1-5 | NA | NA | TRBV6-5 | 16 | TGTGCCAGCAGTTACTCGATAGAAGGGAACAATCAGCCCCAGCATTTT | CASSYSIEGNNQPQHF
TRBJ2-1 | NA | NA | TRBV7-9 | 16 | TGTGCCAGCAGCGGCGGGGCCGGGACTTACCTCAATGAGCAGTTCTTC | CASSGGAGTYLNEQFF
TRBJ2-1 | NA | NA | TRBV28 | 13 | TGTGCCAGCAGCAGGGAAAACAACAATGAGCAGTTCTTC | CASSRENNNEQFF
TRBJ1-2 | NA | NA | TRBV5-4 | 14 | TGTGCCAGCGGGGACGCTATCTCTAACTATGGCTACACCTTC | CASGDAISNYGYTF
TRBJ2-7 | NA | NA | TRBV27 | 15 | TGTGCCAGCAGCCCTCGCGGGGGCGCAACCTACGAGCAGTACTTC | CASSPRGGATYEQYF
TRBJ1-4 | TRBD1 | NA | TRBV7-8 | 14 | TGTGCCAGCAGTCCTGGACAGGGGGGTGAAAAACTGTTTTTT | CASSPGQGGEKLFF
TRBJ1-5 | TRBD1 | NA | TRBV27 | 12 | TGTGCCAGCAGCGCAGGGGGTCAGCCCCAGCATTTT | CASSAGGQPQHF
TRBJ2-1 | NA | NA | TRBV14 | 16 | TGTGCCAGCAGCCAAGGCTCAGGTAGCTCCTACAATGAGCAGTTCTTC | CASSQGSGSSYNEQFF
TRBJ1-2 | NA | NA | TRBV6-6 | 14 | TGTGCCAGCAGTCCCGGGCAGGGGATCTATGGCTACACCTTC | CASSPGQGIYGYTF
TRBJ2-1 | TRBD1 | NA | TRBV19 | 12 | TGTGCCAGTAGTTCAGGGACAGGCGAGCAGTTCTTC | CASSSGTGEQFF
TRBJ2-1 | NA | NA | TRBV28 | 15 | TGTGCCAGCAGTCCCTCATCCAGGGTCTACAATGAGCAGTTCTTC | CASSPSSRVYNEQFF
TRBJ2-7 | TRBD2 | NA | TRBV19 | 14 | TGTGCCAGTAGTATGGGAGGGCGGGCCTACGAGCAGTACTTC | CASSMGGRAYEQYF
TRBJ2-7 | NA | NA | TRBV9 | 13 | TGTGCCAGCAGTGGTTTTCCTTCCTACGAGCAGTACTTC | CASSGFPSYEQYF
TRBJ1-2 | TRBD1 | NA | TRBV6-1 | 12 | TGTGCCAGCACCGGGACAGACTATGGCTACACCTTC | CASTGTDYGYTF
TRBJ2-1 | NA | NA | TRBV19 | 13 | TGTGCCAGTAGTCCAACTTCAGAGACTGAGCAGTTCTTC | CASSPTSETEQFF
TRBJ2-5 | NA | NA | TRBV9 | 16 | TGTGCCAGCAGCGCGGGGTATTCGTGGGTGGAGGAGACCCAGTACTTC | CASSAGYSWVEETQYF
TRBJ1-1 | NA | NA | TRBV9 | 15 | TGTGCCAGCAGCGTAGGTCGCGGGGGAGGCACTGAAGCTTTCTTT | CASSVGRGGGTEAFF
TRBJ2-1 | NA | NA | TRBV28 | 11 | TGTGCCAGCAGTTTGGACTATGAGCAGTTCTTC | CASSLDYEQFF
TRBJ2-7 | TRBD1 | NA | TRBV7-6 | 15 | TGTGCCAGCAGCGCACGACAGGGGGCGATCCACGAGCAGTACTTC | CASSARQGAIHEQYF
TRBJ1-2 | NA | NA | TRBV27 | 13 | TGTGCCAGCAGTTTCTCACGGATCGATGGCTACACCTTC | CASSFSRIDGYTF
TRBJ2-7 | NA | NA | TRBV19 | 13 | TGTGCCAGTAGTCCGGGGGCAGTCTACGAGCAGTACTTC | CASSPGAVYEQYF
TRBJ2-7 | NA | NA | TRBV18 | 13 | TGTGCCAGCTCACTCGTCGGAGGGAGCGAGCAGTACTTC | CASSLVGGSEQYF
TRBJ2-7 | TRBD2 | medium-sized | TRBV7-2 | 16 | TGTGCCAGCAGCTTAGTCGGCGGGAGGAGCTCCTACGAGCAGTACTTC | CASSLVGGRSSYEQYF
TRBJ1-6 | NA | NA | TRBV30 | 13 | TGTGCCTGGAGTGGGGGGGTTAATTCACCCCTCCACTTT | CAWSGGVNSPLHF
TRBJ2-7 | NA | NA | TRBV7-2 | 14 | TGTGCCAGCAGCTTAAACAGGGAGCCCTACGAGCAGTACTTC | CASSLNREPYEQYF
TRBJ1-3 | NA | NA | TRBV5-4 | 15 | TGTGCCAGCAGCTTGGATTCGGGGACGGGGAACACCATATATTTT | CASSLDSGTGNTIYF
TRBJ2-1 | NA | NA | TRBV21-1 | 21 | TGTGCCAGCAGCTTCCTAGGAGAGGCGGGAGGGCCTCCCCCCTCCTACAATGAGCAGTTCTTC | CASSFLGEAGGPPPSYNEQFF
TRBJ2-7 | TRBD2 | once | TRBV4-1 | 14 | TGCGCCAGCAGCCTACGGGAGGAAGTCCACGAGCAGTACTTC | CASSLREEVHEQYF
TRBJ1-2 | NA | NA | TRBV19 | 13 | TGTGCCAGTAGTCCAGCAGTTTCATATGGCTACACCTTC | CASSPAVSYGYTF
TRBJ1-2 | NA | NA | TRBV29-1 | 12 | TGCAGCGCCGCGACAGGCCGGGGTGGCTACACCTTC | CSAATGRGGYTF
TRBJ2-7 | NA | NA | TRBV27 | 14 | TGTGCCACCAGGGAGGAGATCAGCTCCTACGAGCAGTACTTC | CATREEISSYEQYF
TRBJ2-1 | TRBD2 | NA | TRBV14 | 16 | TGTGCCAGCAGCCAAGAGTTAGCGGGAGTTTCCAATGAGCAGTTCTTC | CASSQELAGVSNEQFF
TRBJ2-7 | TRBD2 | NA | TRBV13 | 18 | TGTGCCAGCAGCTCCGGACTAGCGGGAGGTGCTAGCTCCTACGAGCAGTACTTC | CASSSGLAGGASSYEQYF
TRBJ2-7 | TRBD1 | NA | TRBV19 | 13 | TGTGCCAGTAGTCCCCGACAGGGGATCGAGCAGTACTTC | CASSPRQGIEQYF
TRBJ2-5 | NA | NA | TRBV5-4 | 13 | TGTGCCAGCAGCTTGGGGGACACGGAGACCCAGTACTTC | CASSLGDTETQYF
TRBJ2-2 | NA | NA | TRBV25-1 | 14 | TGTGCCAGCGAAAAGACCGTAAACACCGGGGAGCTGTTTTTT | CASEKTVNTGELFF
TRBJ2-7 | NA | NA | TRBV6-5 | 14 | TGTGCCAGCAGCCCCTCGGACCCTGACTACGAGCAGTACTTC | CASSPSDPDYEQYF
TRBJ2-2 | NA | NA | TRBV9 | 15 | TGTGCCAGCAGCAATCCCCCGCGTGGGGCCGGGGAGCTGTTTTTT | CASSNPPRGAGELFF
TRBJ2-7 | TRBD1 | NA | TRBV11-3 | 13 | TGTGCCAGCAGCTTCGGGACAGACTACGAGCAGTACTTC | CASSFGTDYEQYF
TRBJ2-7 | NA | NA | TRBV5-5 | 16 | TGTGCCAGCAGCTTGGATAGGGTGCGGGCCTCCTACGAGCAGTACTTC | CASSLDRVRASYEQYF
TRBJ2-7 | NA | NA | TRBV5-1 | 13 | TGCGCCAGCAGCGACCCGACAGACTACGAGCAGTACTTC | CASSDPTDYEQYF
TRBJ2-3 | TRBD2 | NA | TRBV5-4 | 11 | TGTGCCACCGCGGGGGGCGGGACGCAGTATTTT | CATAGGGTQYF
TRBJ1-4 | TRBD1 | NA | TRBV10-3 | 16 | TGTGCCATCAGGGGACAGGGGGCTGGAACTAATGAAAAACTGTTTTTT | CAIRGQGAGTNEKLFF
TRBJ2-7 | NA | NA | TRBV5-1 | 13 | TGCGCCAGCAGCTTGGCCAGGGCCTACGAGCAGTACTTC | CASSLARAYEQYF
TRBJ2-1 | TRBD2 | NA | TRBV2 | 15 | TGTGCCAGCAGCGGCGGGGCGGGAGGAAACAATGAGCAGTTCTTC | CASSGGAGGNNEQFF
TRBJ2-2 | NA | NA | TRBV5-4 | 15 | TGTGCCAGCAGCTTTCGGTTGGGGGAGACCGGGGAGCTGTTTTTT | CASSFRLGETGELFF
TRBJ2-7 | NA | NA | TRBV7-9 | 15 | TGTGCCAGCAGCCCCCGAATAGCGGAGAACTACGAGCAGTACTTC | CASSPRIAENYEQYF
TRBJ2-3 | NA | NA | TRBV7-9 | 14 | TGTGCCAGCAGCTTCCAGGGGCGCACAGATACGCAGTATTTT | CASSFQGRTDTQYF
TRBJ1-2 | NA | NA | TRBV4-3 | 15 | TGCGCCAGCAGCCAAGATCGGCACCCCAACTATGGCTACACCTTC | CASSQDRHPNYGYTF
TRBJ1-1 | NA | NA | TRBV5-8 | 15 | TGTGCCAGCAGCTCTCGAACCACAGGGAACACTGAAGCTTTCTTT | CASSSRTTGNTEAFF
TRBJ1-5 | TRBD1 | NA | TRBV27 | 14 | TGTGCCAGCAGCCACAGGGGCGGCAATCAGCCCCAGCATTTT | CASSHRGGNQPQHF
TRBJ1-3 | NA | NA | TRBV4-1 | 16 | TGCGCCAGCAGCCCTATACCACAGGATCCTGGAAACACCATATATTTT | CASSPIPQDPGNTIYF